What follows are 18 T cell receptor beta chains derived from one specimen sequenced in a study of T-cell memory formation after mild COVID-19. TCRdb used MiXCR to reprocess the 5' RACE reads, holding one entry per CDR3 protein. The table has a few hundred thousand distinct CDR3 sequences, approximately 15% seen once; the top ten hold 20% to 25%. Material for sequencing was PBMCs or a T cell subset sorted from them (not recorded which). The receptors shown here come from a man younger than 35 who had mild COVID-19 (a few samples of this study predate the infection). Cell type and time point are not known.

V is TRBV20-1 and J is TRBJ2-7, with 7 positions matching TRBD2. The CDR3 has 13 residues. The germline V gene encodes CDR1 DFQATT and CDR2 SNEGSKA (reference sequence). Trimming removed 2 bases from V and 1 base from J; junction bases left unmatched: 2. CDR3 sequence: CSARPGGSYEQYF. The CDR3 nucleotides read TGCAGTGCTAGACCGGGGGGATCCTACGAGCAGTACTTC.

The rearrangement links TRBV6-5 to TRBJ1-3; D perhaps matches TRBD1 (6 bases). V lost 0 bases, J lost 2 bases, and 14 bases lay in between. This CDR3 spans 17 amino acids. Germline V gene sequence: CDR1 MNHEY, CDR2 SVGAGI. CDR3 loop: CASSYSSARTAGNTIYF. The CDR3 DNA is TGTGCCAGCAGTTACTCGAGTGCCCGGACAGCTGGAAACACCATATATTTT.

This clonotype was counted at least ten times. The V call is TRBV12-3 or TRBV12-4, the J call TRBJ2-5; 9 bases map to TRBD1. The CDR3 has 14 amino acids. V lost 4 bases, J lost 4 bases, and 4 bases stayed unmatched. CDR3 DNA sequence: TGTGCCAGCAGTTCTACAGGGGGCGCAGAGACCCAGTACTTC. Translated, it gives CASSSTGGAETQYF.

This clonotype has only a few counts. The chain couples TRBV24-1 to TRBJ2-5, with unresolved D. Germline CDR1 KGHDR, CDR2 SFDVKD. With 4 bases removed from V and 2 bases from J, the gap between germline ends came to 7 bases. The CDR3 contains 13 residues. Here the CDR3 DNA reads TGTGCCACCAGTGAGCCCCTTCAAGAGACCCAGTACTTC. Protein: CATSEPLQETQYF.

The V and J genes are TRBV12-3 or TRBV12-4 and TRBJ1-1, with 8 bases aligning to TRBD1. This CDR3 is built from 18 residues. The V segment lost 1 base and the J segment 0 bases; nucleotides outside the gene matches: 10. The CDR3 sequence is CASSLVPRDRRMNTEAFF. The CDR3 DNA reads TGTGCCAGCAGTTTAGTCCCTCGGGACAGGAGAATGAACACTGAAGCTTTCTTT.

About this clonotype: A read error may account for a junction end that differs from germline. The chain has TRBV12-5 and TRBJ2-3; D may be TRBD2 (5 bases). The CDR3 consists of 13 residues. CDR1 LGHNT and CDR2 FRNRAP come from the germline V gene. This chain's CDR3 is CASGEGGTDTQYF. The CDR3 DNA follows: TGTGCTAGTGGTGAGGGTGGCACAGATACTCAGTATTTT.

Written as DNA, the CDR3 is TGTGCCAGCTCGGACACGACCTACGAGCAGTACGTC. This sequence encodes CASSDTTYEQYV. The V and J genes are TRBV7-9 and TRBJ2-7; TRBD1 might be the D (5 bases). Germline CDR1 is SEHNR and CDR2 is FQNEAQ (reference sequence). Trimming removed 8 bases from V and 2 bases from J, with 10 bases in between. The CDR3 sequence is 12 residues long.

This clonotype was observed a few times. V usage is TRBV6-5 and J usage is TRBJ1-4; 12 bases are shared with TRBD1. The J segment lost 7 bases and the V segment lost 5 bases, leaving 8 bases of the junction unmatched. CDR3 length: 16 residues. Germline V gives CDR1 MNHEY, CDR2 SVGAGI. The DNA for the CDR3 is TGTGCCAGCAGTGCAATACCGGGACAGGGGGCTGAAAAACTGTTTTTT. Amino acids: CASSAIPGQGAEKLFF.

This chain joins TRBV20-1 and TRBJ2-5, with TRBD2 as a possible D gene (6 bases). V was trimmed by 7 bases and J by 4 bases, leaving 16 bases between them. This CDR3 has 13 residues. Germline V gives CDR1 DFQATT, CDR2 SNEGSKA (reference sequence). This chain's CDR3 is CSVGSSGVETQYF. The CDR3 DNA follows: TGCAGTGTGGGCAGCTCGGGGGTAGAGACCCAGTACTTC.

This clonotype was seen a handful of times. The CDR3 loop is CSAEDDQSYEQYF. The CDR3 DNA is TGCAGTGCCGAAGACGACCAATCCTACGAGCAGTACTTC. The genes are TRBV20-1 and TRBJ2-7; D ambiguous. Germline CDR1 and CDR2: DFQATT and SNEGSKA (reference sequence). This CDR3 region has 13 residues. The ends were cut back, 6 bases at V and 1 base at J, with 13 bases in the middle.

The genes are TRBV19 and TRBJ1-5; 10 bases line up with TRBD1. This CDR3 is built from 18 residues. V lost 4 bases to trimming and J lost 1 base; unmatched junction nucleotides: 10. Germline-derived CDR1 and CDR2 are LNHDA and SQIVND (reference sequence). The DNA of the CDR3 is TGTGCCAGTAGTAACGATTTCGGACAGGGGGTCAGCAATCAGCCCCAGCATTTT. It is translated as CASSNDFGQGVSNQPQHF.

The chain links TRBV28 to TRBJ1-3, with D perhaps TRBD1 (5 bases). Germline CDR1 reads MDHEN; CDR2 reads SYDVKM. This CDR3 contains 15 residues. Trimming removed 6 bases from V and 0 bases from J, with 12 bases in between. The CDR3 DNA follows: TGTGCCAGCAGCTTCATGGGGGGCTCTGGAAACACCATATATTTT. Translated: CASSFMGGSGNTIYF.

The rearrangement joins TRBV18 to TRBJ2-3; D is undetermined. Germline CDR1 is KGHSH and CDR2 is LQKENI. The CDR3 has 14 amino acids. Trimming left V 2 bases short and J 1 base short, with 7 bases between. Here the CDR3 DNA reads TGTGCCAGCTCACCATTCCACCGCACAGATACGCAGTATTTT. Residues: CASSPFHRTDTQYF. Supplemented by reference TRBV18 and TRBJ2-3, the full variable domain reads NAGVMQNPRHLVRRRGQEARLRCSPMKGHSHVYWYRQLPEEGLKFMVYLQKENIIDESGMPKERFSAEFPKEGPSILRIQQVVRGDSAAYFCASSPFHRTDTQYFGPGTRLTVL.

The rearrangement joins TRBV28 to TRBJ1-5; 10 bases match TRBD1. The CDR3 runs to 16 residues. V shed 6 bases and J 8 bases; nucleotides not matched to a gene: 13. CDR1 is MDHEN and CDR2 is SYDVKM in the germline V gene. Here the CDR3 reads CASRPVGTGVGEPQHF. The DNA for the CDR3 is TGTGCCAGCAGACCTGTTGGGACAGGGGTCGGCGAGCCCCAGCATTTT.

With regard to this clonotype: The CDR3 does not end in the conserved phenylalanine or tryptophan, so this is likely a read error. The rearrangement uses TRBV7-3 and TRBJ2-1, with 7 positions matching TRBD1. Germline V gene lookup returns CDR1 SGHTA and CDR2 FQGTGA. The CDR3 spans 12 residues. After removal of 7 bases from V and 9 bases from J, the junction contained 6 bases not matched to a gene. The CDR3 nucleotides are TGTGCCAGCAATACAGGGGCGGGTGAGCAGTTCTTA. Translated: CASNTGAGEQFL.

The chain uses TRBV18 and TRBJ2-7; TRBD1 matches 7 bases. The length of the CDR3 is 15 residues. Germline CDR1 is KGHSH and CDR2 is LQKENI. V lost 3 bases and J lost 7; bases outside the gene matches: 12. CDR3 region: CASSPSPGPGGEQYV. The CDR3 DNA reads as TGTGCCAGCTCACCGAGCCCCGGACCAGGGGGAGAGCAGTACGTC.

The chain couples TRBV15 to TRBJ2-7; the D gene is possibly TRBD2 (5 bases). The V end was cut by 0 bases, the J end by 4 bases, with 10 bases between. This CDR3 has 14 amino acids. Germline CDR1 is LNHNV and CDR2 is YYDKDF (reference sequence). The DNA for the CDR3 is TGTGCCACCAGCAGAGATCCTAGCCTTTACGAGCAGTACTTC. Translation: CATSRDPSLYEQYF.

The chain is built from TRBV6-5 and TRBJ1-2, with 8 bases lining up with TRBD1. This CDR3 has 16 amino acids. Germline lookup yields CDR1 MNHEY and CDR2 SVGAGI. V was clipped by 6 bases and J by 0 bases; unmatched bases: 9. Here the CDR3 reads CASSPATRGPNYGYTF. DNA for the CDR3: TGTGCCAGCAGCCCGGCAACCAGGGGGCCTAACTATGGCTACACCTTC.